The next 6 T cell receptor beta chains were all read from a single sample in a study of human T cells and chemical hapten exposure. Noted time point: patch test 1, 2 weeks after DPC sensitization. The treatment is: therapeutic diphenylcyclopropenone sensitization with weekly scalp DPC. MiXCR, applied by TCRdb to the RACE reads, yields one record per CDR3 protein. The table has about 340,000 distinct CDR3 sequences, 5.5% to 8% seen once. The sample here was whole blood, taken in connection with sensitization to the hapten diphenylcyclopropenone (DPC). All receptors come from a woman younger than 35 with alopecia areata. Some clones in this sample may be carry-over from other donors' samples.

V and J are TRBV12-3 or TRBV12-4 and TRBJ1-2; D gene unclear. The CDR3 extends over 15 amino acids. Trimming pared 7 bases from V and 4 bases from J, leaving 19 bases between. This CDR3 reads CASTPRVSRVYGYTF. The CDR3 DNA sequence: TGTGCCAGCACCCCTAGGGTCAGCCGTGTCTATGGCTACACCTTC.

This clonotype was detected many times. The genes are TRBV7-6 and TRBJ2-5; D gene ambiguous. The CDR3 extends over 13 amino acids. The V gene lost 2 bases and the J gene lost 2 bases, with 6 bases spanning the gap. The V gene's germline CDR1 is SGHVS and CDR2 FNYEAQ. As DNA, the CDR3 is TGTGCCAGCAGCTTAACCGCTCAAGAGACCCAGTACTTC. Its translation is CASSLTAQETQYF.

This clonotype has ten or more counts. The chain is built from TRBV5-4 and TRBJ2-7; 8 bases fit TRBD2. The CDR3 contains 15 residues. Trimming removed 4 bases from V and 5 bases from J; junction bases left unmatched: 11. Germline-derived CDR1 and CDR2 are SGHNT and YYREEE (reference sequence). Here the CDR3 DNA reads TGTGCCAGCAGCCCGGGACTAGAAATGAACCACGAGCAGTACTTC. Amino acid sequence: CASSPGLEMNHEQYF.

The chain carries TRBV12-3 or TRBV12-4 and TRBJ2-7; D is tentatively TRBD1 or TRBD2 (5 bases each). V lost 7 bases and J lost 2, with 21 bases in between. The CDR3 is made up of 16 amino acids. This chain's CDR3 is CASTQGDGPHPYEQYF. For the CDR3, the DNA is TGTGCCAGCACTCAAGGGGACGGGCCCCATCCCTACGAGCAGTACTTC.

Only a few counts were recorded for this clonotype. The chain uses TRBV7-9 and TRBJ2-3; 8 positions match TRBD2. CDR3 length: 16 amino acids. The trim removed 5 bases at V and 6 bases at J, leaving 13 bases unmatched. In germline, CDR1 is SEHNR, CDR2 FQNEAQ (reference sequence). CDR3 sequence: CASSRGAGGHADTQYF. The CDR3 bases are TGTGCCAGCAGCCGAGGGGCGGGGGGCCACGCGGATACGCAGTATTTT. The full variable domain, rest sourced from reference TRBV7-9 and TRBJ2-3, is DTGVSQNPRHKITKRGQNVTFRCDPISEHNRLYWYRQTLGQGPEFLTYFQNEAQLEKSRLLSDRFSAERPKGSFSTLEIQRTEQGDSAMYLCASSRGAGGHADTQYFGPGTRLTVL.

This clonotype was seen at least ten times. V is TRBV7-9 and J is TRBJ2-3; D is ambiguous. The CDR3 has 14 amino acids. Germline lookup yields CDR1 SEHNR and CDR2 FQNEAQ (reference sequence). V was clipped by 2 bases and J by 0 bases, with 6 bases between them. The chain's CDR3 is CASSLTSSTDTQYF. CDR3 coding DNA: TGTGCCAGCAGCTTAACTTCTAGCACAGATACGCAGTATTTT.